This T cell receptor (beta chain) was sequenced during a study of blood T cell repertoires in COVID-19. Study background: Collection of acute and convalescent COVID-19 samples took place in the United States, Italy and Spain.

The CDR3 is made up of 17 amino acids. The V and J ends lost 4 bases and 1 base, in that order; junction bases with no gene match: 7. Germline V gives CDR1 ENHRY, CDR2 SYGVKD. In the source study's methods: Nucleated cell counts were estimated from reference gene primer amplification. Some clones are missing from TCRdb's copy, which holds only in-frame ones; the method was immunoSEQ multiplex PCR. The V and J calls and clone size were taken over from that table, and D and trimming were inferred from the DNA. The data hold 95,000 to 110,000 clones, with around 83% observed a single time. The sequenced sample consisted of peripheral blood. The receptor was derived from a woman older than 75 with active or convalescent COVID-19. V gene TRBV10-3 combines with J gene TRBJ1-1; the match to TRBD1 covers 12 bases. CDR3 sequence (DNA): TGTGCCATCAGTGCCGGGACAGGGGGCTTTGGGAACACTGAAGCTTTCTTT. Translating gives CAISAGTGGFGNTEAFF.